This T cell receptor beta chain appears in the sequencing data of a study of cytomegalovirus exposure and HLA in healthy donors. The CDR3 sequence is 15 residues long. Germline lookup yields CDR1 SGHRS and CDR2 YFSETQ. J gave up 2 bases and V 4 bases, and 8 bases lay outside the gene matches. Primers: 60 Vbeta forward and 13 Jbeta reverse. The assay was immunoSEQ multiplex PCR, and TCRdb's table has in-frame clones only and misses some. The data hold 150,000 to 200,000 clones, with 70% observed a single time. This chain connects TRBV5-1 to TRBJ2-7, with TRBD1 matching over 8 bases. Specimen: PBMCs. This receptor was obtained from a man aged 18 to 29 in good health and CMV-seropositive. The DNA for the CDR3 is TGCGCCAGCAGCATAGGGACAGGTTATGCCTACGAGCAGTACGTC. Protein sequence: CASSIGTGYAYEQYV.